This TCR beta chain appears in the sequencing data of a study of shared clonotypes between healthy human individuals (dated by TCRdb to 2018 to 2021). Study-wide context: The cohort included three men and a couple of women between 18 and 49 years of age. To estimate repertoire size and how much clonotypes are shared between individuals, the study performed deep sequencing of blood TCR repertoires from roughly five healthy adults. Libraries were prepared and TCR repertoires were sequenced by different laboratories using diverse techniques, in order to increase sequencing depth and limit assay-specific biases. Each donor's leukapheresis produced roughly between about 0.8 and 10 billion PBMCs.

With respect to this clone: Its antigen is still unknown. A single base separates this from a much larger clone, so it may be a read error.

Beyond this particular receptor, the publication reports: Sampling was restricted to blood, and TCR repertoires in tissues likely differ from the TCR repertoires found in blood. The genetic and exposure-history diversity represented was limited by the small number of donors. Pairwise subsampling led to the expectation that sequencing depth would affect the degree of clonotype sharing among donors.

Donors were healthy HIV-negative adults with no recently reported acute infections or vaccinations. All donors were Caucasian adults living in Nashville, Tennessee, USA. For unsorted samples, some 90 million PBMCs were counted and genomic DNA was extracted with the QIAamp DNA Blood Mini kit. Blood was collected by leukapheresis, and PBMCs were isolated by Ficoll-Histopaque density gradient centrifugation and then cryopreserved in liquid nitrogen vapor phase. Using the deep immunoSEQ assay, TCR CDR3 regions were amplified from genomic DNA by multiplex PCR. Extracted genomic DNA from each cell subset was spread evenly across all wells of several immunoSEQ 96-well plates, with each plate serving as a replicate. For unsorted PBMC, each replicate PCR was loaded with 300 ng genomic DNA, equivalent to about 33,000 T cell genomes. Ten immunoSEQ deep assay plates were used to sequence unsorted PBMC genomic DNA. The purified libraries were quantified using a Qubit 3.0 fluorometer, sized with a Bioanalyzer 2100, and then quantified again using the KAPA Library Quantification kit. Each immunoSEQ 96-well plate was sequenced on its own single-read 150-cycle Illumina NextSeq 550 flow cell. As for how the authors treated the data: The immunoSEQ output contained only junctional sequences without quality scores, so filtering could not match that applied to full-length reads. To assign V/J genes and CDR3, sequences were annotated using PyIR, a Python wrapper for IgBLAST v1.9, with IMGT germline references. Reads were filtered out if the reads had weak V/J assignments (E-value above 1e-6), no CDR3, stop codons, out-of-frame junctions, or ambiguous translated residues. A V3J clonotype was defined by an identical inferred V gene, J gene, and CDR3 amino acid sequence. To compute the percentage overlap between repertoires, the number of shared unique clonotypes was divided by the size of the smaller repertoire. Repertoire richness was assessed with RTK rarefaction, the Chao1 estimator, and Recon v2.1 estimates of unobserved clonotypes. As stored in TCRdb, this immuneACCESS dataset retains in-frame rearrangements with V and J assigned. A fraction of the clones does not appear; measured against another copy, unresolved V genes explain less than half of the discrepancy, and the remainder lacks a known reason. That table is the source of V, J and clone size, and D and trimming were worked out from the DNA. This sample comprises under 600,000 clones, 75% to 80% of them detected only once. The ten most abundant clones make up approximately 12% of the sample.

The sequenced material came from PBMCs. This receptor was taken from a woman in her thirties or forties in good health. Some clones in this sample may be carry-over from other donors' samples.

The CDR3 region reads CANRLVSTGELFF. The nucleotides are TGTGCCAACAGACTAGTGTCCACCGGGGAGCTGTTTTTT. The chain joins TRBV28 to TRBJ2-2, with a weak D call of TRBD2 (6 bases match). V loses 10 bases of germline sequence and J loses 4 bases, and the interval between the two ends is 13 bases. From cysteine to phenylalanine, the CDR3 is 13 amino acids long. Only the CDR3 DNA stays, 39 bases, in frame from base 1. CDR1 and CDR2 are drawn from the germline V gene: MDHEN, SYDVKM.